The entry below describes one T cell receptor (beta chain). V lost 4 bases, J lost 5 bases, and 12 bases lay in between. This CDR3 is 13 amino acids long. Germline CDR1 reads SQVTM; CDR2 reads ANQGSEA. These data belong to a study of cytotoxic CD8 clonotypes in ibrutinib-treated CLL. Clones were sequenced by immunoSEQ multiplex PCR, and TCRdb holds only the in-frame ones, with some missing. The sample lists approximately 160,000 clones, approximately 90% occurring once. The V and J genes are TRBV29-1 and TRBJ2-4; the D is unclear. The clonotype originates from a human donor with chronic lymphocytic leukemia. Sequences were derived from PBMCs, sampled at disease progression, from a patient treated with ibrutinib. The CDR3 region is CSVGAGNQNIQYF. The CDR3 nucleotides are TGCAGCGTTGGAGCAGGCAATCAAAACATTCAGTACTTC.